A single T cell receptor beta chain is shown here with its context. These data belong to a study of blood T cell repertoires in COVID-19. As processed by the authors: Amplification of reference gene primers provided the estimated nucleated cell counts. Profiled with immunoSEQ multiplex PCR; TCRdb holds only in-frame clones, not every one. That table gives V, J and clone size, and the DNA gave D and trimming. The sample records about 180,000 clones, 75% to 85% being singletons. The CDR3 has 16 residues. The J segment lost 0 bases and the V segment lost 4 bases, leaving 8 bases of the junction unmatched. From germline, CDR1 is MNHEY and CDR2 SVGEGT.

The chain uses TRBV6-2 or TRBV6-3 and TRBJ2-7; TRBD1 agrees at 8 bases. Sample: peripheral blood. The source of this sequence is a human donor in a cohort sampled during active COVID-19. The CDR3: CASSFRTGRRSYEQYF. The CDR3 DNA reads as TGTGCCAGCAGTTTTCGGACAGGGCGACGCTCCTACGAGCAGTACTTC.